This TCR beta chain emerged from a study of control samples from healthy donors and cancer patients. The repertoire was sequenced with immunoSEQ multiplex PCR; TCRdb's copy has only in-frame clones and lacks some. The sample gives fewer than 200,000 clones, roughly 95% of which show up once; about 4% is in the top ten. From germline, CDR1 is SQVTM and CDR2 ANQGSEA. The CDR3 sequence is 13 residues long. V trimming: 7 bases; J trimming: 10 bases; junction bases outside the gene matches: 13. The chain combines TRBV29-1 with TRBJ1-1, with TRBD1 matching over 9 bases. The specimen was blood. This sequence was found in a woman aged 55 to 70 in good health. DNA for the CDR3: TGCAGCGCCCGAGGGTTCACAGGGGGCTTAGCTTTCTTT. Its protein product is CSARGFTGGLAFF.